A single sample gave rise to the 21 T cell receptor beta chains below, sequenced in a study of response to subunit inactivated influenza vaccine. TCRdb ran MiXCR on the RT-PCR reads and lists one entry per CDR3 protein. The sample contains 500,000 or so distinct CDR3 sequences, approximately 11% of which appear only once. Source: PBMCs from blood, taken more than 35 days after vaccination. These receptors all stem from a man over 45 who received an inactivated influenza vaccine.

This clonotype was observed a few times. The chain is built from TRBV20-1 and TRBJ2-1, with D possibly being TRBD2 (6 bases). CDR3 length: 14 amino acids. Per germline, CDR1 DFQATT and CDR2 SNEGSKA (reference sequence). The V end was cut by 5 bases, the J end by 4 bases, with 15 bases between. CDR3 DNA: TGCAGTGCTGTGAGGCTAGCGAATTACAATGAGCAGTTCTTC. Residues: CSAVRLANYNEQFF.

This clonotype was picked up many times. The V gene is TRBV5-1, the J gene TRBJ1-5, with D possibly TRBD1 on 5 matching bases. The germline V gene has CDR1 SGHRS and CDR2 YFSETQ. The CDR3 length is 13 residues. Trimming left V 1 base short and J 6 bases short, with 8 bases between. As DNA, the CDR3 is TGCGCCAGCAGCTTGACAGGTCTTCAGCCCCAGCATTTT. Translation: CASSLTGLQPQHF.

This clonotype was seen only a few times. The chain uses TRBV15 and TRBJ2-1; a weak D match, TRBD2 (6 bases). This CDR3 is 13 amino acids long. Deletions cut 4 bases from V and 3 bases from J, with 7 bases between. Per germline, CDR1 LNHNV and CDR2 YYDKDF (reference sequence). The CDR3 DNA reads TGTGCCACCAGCACGCGGGACTACAATGAGCAGTTCTTC. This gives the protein CATSTRDYNEQFF.

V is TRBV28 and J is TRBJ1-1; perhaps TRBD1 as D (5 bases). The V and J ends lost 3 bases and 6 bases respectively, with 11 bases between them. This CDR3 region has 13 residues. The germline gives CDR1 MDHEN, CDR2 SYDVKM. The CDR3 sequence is CASSFSGTPEAFF. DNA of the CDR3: TGTGCCAGCAGTTTCTCGGGGACCCCTGAAGCTTTCTTT.

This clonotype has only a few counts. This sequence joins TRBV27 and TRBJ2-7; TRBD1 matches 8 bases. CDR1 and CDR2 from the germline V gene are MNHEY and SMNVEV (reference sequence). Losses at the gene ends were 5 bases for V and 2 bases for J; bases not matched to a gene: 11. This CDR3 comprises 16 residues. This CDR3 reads CASSPSTGERAYEQYF. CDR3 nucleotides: TGTGCCAGCAGTCCCTCGACAGGGGAAAGGGCCTACGAGCAGTACTTC.

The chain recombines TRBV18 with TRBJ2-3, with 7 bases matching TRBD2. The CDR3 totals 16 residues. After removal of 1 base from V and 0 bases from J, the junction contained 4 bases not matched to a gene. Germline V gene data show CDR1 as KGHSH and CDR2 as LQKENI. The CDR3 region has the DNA TGTGCCAGCTCACCACGTGGCGGGAGAAGCACAGATACGCAGTATTTT. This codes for CASSPRGGRSTDTQYF. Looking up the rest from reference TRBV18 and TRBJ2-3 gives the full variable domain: NAGVMQNPRHLVRRRGQEARLRCSPMKGHSHVYWYRQLPEEGLKFMVYLQKENIIDESGMPKERFSAEFPKEGPSILRIQQVVRGDSAAYFCASSPRGGRSTDTQYFGPGTRLTVL.

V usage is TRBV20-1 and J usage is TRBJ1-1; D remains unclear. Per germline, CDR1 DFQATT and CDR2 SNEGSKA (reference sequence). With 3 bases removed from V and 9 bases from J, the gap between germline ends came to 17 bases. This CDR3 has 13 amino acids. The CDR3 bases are TGCAGTGCTAGGGTCCCTTGGGAGACACAAGCTTTCTTT. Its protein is CSARVPWETQAFF.

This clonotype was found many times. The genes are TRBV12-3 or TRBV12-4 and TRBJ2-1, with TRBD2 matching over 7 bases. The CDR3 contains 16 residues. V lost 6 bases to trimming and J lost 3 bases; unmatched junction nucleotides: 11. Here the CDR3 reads CASSPGGVTYYNEQFF. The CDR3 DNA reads TGTGCCAGCAGCCCTGGGGGGGTTACCTACTACAATGAGCAGTTCTTC.

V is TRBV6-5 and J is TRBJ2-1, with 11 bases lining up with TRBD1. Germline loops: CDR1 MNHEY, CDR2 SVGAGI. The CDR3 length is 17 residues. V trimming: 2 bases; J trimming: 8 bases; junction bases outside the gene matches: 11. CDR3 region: CASSYVGQGARRDEQFF. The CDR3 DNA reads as TGTGCCAGCAGTTACGTCGGACAGGGGGCGCGGAGGGATGAGCAGTTCTTC.

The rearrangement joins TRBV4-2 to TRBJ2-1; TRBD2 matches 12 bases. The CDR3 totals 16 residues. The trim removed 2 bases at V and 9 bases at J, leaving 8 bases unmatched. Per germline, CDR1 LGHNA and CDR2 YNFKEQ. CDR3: CASSQRTSGVLGEQFF. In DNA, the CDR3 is TGTGCCAGCAGCCAAAGGACTAGCGGGGTGTTGGGTGAGCAGTTCTTC.

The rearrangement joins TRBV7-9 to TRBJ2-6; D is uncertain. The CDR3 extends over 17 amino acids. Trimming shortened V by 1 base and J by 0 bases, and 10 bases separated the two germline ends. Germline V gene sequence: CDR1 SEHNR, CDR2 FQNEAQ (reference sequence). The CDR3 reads CASSLVGRDSGANVLTF. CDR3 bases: TGTGCCAGCAGCTTAGTTGGGCGAGACTCTGGGGCCAACGTCCTGACTTTC.

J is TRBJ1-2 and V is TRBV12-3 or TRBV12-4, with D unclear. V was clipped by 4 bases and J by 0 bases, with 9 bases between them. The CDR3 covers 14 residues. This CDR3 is CASSSAEANYGYTF. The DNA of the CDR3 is TGTGCCAGCAGTTCGGCGGAGGCTAACTATGGCTACACCTTC.

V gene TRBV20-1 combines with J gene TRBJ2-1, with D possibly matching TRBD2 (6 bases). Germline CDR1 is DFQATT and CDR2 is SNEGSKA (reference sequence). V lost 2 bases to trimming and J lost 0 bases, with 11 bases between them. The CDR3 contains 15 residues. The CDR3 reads CSARPGDVSYNEQFF. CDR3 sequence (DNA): TGCAGTGCTAGACCGGGGGACGTCTCCTACAATGAGCAGTTCTTC.

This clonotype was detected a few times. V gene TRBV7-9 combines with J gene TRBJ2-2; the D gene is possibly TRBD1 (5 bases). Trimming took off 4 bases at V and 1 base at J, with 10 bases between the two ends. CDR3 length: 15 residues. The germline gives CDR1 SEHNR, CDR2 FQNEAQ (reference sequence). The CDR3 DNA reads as TGTGCCAGCAGCTACTTGGGGCTGAACACCGGGGAGCTGTTTTTT. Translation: CASSYLGLNTGELFF. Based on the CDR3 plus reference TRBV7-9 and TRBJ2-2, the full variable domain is DTGVSQNPRHKITKRGQNVTFRCDPISEHNRLYWYRQTLGQGPEFLTYFQNEAQLEKSRLLSDRFSAERPKGSFSTLEIQRTEQGDSAMYLCASSYLGLNTGELFFGEGSRLTVL.

The CDR3 nucleotides are TGTGCCAGCAGTGGAAGGGGACAAAAGTACAATGAGCAGTTCTTC. Amino acid sequence: CASSGRGQKYNEQFF. The chain has TRBV2 and TRBJ2-1; a possible D gene is TRBD1 (6 bases). The CDR3 sequence is 15 residues long. Trimming shortened V by 4 bases and J by 4 bases, and 14 bases separated the two germline ends. Germline V lookup: CDR1 SNHLY, CDR2 FYNNEI.

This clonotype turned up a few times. CDR3 DNA: TGTGCCAGCAGAAAATTCCGTACTAGCGTGGAGACCCAGTACTTC. Residues: CASRKFRTSVETQYF. This chain joins TRBV6-2 or TRBV6-3 and TRBJ2-5; 7 positions agree with TRBD2. The germline CDR1 and CDR2 sequences are MNHEY and SVGEGT. The CDR3 spans 15 residues. V trimming: 6 bases; J trimming: 5 bases; junction bases outside the gene matches: 12.

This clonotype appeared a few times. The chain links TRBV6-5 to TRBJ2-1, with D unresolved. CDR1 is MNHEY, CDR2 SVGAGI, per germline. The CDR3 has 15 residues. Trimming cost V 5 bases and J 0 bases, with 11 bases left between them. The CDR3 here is CASSISVSSYNEQFF. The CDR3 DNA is TGTGCCAGCAGTATCTCGGTGAGCTCCTACAATGAGCAGTTCTTC.

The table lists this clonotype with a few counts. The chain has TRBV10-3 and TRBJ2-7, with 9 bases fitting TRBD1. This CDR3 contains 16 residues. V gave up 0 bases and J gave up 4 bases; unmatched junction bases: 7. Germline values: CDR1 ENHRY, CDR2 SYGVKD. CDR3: CAISESTQQGAYEQYF. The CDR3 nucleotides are TGTGCCATCAGTGAGTCAACTCAACAGGGGGCTTACGAGCAGTACTTC.

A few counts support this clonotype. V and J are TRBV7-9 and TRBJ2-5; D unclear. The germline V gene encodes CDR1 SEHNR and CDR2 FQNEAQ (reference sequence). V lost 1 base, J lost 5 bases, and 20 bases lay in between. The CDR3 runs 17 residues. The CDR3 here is CASSLVPRSDWSETQYF. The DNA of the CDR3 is TGTGCCAGCAGCTTAGTTCCTCGTTCAGACTGGTCGGAGACCCAGTACTTC.

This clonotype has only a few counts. CDR3 residues: CASSFSGQGGQLRYF. Written as DNA, the CDR3 is TGTGCCAGCAGTTTTTCAGGACAGGGGGGACAGCTACGGTACTTC. The genes are TRBV28 and TRBJ2-7, with 10 bases aligning to TRBD1. The CDR3 length is 15 residues. The germline V gene encodes CDR1 MDHEN and CDR2 SYDVKM. Trimming at V came to 3 bases and at J to 12 bases, leaving 14 bases not matched to a gene.

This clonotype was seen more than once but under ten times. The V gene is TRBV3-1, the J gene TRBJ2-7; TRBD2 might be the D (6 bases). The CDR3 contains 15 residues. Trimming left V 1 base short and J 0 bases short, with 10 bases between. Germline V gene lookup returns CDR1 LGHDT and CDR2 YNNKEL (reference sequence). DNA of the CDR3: TGTGCCAGCAGCCAAGGGTTGGGGGGCTCCTACGAGCAGTACTTC. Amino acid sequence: CASSQGLGGSYEQYF.